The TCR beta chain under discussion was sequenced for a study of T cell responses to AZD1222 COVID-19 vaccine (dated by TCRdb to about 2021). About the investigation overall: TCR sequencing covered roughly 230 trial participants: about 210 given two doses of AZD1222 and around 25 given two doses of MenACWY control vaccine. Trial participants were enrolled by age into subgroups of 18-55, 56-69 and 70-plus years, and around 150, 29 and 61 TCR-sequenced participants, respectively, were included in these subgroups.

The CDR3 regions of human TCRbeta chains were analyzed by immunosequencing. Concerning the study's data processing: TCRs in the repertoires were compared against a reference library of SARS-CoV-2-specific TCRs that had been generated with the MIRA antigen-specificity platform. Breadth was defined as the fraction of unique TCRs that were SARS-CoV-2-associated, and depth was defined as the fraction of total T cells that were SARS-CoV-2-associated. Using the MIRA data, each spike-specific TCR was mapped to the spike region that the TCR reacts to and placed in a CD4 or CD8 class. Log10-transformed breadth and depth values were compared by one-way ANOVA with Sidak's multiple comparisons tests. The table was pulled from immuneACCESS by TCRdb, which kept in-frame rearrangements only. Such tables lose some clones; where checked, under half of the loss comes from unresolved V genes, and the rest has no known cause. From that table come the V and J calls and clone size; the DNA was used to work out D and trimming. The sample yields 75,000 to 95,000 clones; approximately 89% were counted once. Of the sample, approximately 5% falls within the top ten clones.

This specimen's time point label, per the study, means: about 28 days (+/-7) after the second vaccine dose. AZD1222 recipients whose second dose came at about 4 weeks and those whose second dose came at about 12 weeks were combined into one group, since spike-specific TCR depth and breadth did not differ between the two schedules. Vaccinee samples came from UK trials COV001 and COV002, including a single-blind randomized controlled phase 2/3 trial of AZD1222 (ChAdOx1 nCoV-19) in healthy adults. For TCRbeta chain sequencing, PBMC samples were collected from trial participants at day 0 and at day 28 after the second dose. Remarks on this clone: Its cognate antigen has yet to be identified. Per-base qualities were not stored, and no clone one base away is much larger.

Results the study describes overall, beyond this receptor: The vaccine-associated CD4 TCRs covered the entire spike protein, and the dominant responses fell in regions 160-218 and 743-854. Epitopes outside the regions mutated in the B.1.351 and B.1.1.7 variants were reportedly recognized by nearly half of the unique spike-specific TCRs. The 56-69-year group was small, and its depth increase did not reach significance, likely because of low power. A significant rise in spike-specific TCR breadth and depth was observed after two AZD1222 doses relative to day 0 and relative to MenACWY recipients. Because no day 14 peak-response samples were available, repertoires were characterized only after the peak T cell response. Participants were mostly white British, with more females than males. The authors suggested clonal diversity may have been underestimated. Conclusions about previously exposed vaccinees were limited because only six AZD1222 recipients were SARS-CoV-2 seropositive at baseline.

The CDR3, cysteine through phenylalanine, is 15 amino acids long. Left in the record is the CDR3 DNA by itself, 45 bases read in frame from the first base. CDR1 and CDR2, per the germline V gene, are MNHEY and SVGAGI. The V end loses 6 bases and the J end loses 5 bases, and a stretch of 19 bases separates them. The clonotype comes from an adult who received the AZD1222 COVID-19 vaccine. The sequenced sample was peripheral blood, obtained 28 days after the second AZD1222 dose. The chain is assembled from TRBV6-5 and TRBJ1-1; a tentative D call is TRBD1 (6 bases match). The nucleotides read TGTGCCAGCAGCCCCCTTACTACAGGGAAGACTGAAGCTTTCTTT. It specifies CASSPLTTGKTEAFF.